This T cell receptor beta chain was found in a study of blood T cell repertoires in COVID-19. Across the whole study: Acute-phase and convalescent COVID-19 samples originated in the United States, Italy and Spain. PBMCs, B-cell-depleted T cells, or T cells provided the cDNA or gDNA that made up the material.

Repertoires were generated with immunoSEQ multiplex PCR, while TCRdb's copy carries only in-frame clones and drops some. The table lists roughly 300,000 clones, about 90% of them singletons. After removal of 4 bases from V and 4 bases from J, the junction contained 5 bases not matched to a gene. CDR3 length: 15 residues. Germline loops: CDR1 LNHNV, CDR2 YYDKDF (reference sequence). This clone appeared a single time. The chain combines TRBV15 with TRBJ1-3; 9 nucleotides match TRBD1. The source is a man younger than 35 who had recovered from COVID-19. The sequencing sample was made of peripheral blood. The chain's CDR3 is CATSTSGTGGNTIYF. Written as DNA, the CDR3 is TGTGCCACCAGCACCTCCGGGACAGGGGGAAACACCATATATTTT.